This T cell receptor beta chain was found in a study of blood T cell repertoires in COVID-19. The CDR3 loop spans 15 amino acids. The germline CDR1 and CDR2 sequences are SGHRS and YFSETQ. V lost 5 bases to trimming and J lost 4 bases; unmatched junction nucleotides: 8. Sequencing was performed with immunoSEQ multiplex PCR; in TCRdb, only in-frame clones are kept and a portion is missing. The sample has 30,000 to 40,000 clones; approximately 88% are singletons. This chain links TRBV5-1 with TRBJ1-5, with 8 nucleotides matching TRBD1. The material sequenced was peripheral blood. The TCR was taken from a man in his 70s with active COVID-19. The CDR3: CASRPETGDNQPQHF. CDR3 coding DNA: TGCGCCAGCAGACCGGAGACAGGGGATAATCAGCCCCAGCATTTT.